The sequence of this T cell receptor beta chain was determined in a study of cytomegalovirus exposure and HLA in healthy donors. General study points: Earlier analysis found most TCR beta V segments productive about 90% or about 30% of the time.

The germline gives CDR1 LGHNT, CDR2 FRNRAP. The CDR3 runs to 14 residues. The trim removed 6 bases at V and 4 bases at J, leaving 8 bases unmatched. It was with 60 Vbeta and 13 Jbeta primers that the PCR ran. The assay was immunoSEQ multiplex PCR, and TCRdb's table has in-frame clones only and misses some. This table has around 230,000 clones, 82% appearing once. As concerns this clone: The antigen is not known.

The clonotype originates from a man between 40 and 49 years old in good health and CMV-seropositive. The specimen was PBMCs. The rearrangement links TRBV12-5 to TRBJ1-1, with 7 bases matching TRBD1. This CDR3 reads CASGLQGLSTEAFF. CDR3 DNA: TGTGCTAGTGGACTACAGGGGTTGAGCACTGAAGCTTTCTTT.